The 10 T cell receptor beta chains presented below share a single source sample, sequenced in a study of cytomegalovirus exposure and HLA in healthy donors. With 60 Vbeta and 13 Jbeta primers, the PCR was carried out. TCRdb's copy holds only in-frame clones and misses some; the assay was immunoSEQ multiplex PCR. The sample lists 100,000 or so clones, approximately 85% occurring once. Sequencing was done on a sample of PBMCs. The receptors stem from a man in his thirties or forties in good health and CMV-seronegative.

The chain uses TRBV6-5 and TRBJ2-5; 10 bases agree with TRBD2. Germline lookup yields CDR1 MNHEY and CDR2 SVGAGI. Trimming at V came to 0 bases and at J to 5 bases, leaving 3 bases not matched to a gene. The CDR3 length is 15 residues. The CDR3 region is CASSYSAGGLETQYF. The CDR3 DNA reads TGTGCCAGCAGTTACTCAGCGGGGGGGCTGGAGACCCAGTACTTC.

This chain connects TRBV30 to TRBJ1-5; D ambiguous. The ends were cut back, 5 bases at V and 1 base at J, with 9 bases in the middle. CDR1 GTSNPN and CDR2 SVGIG come from the germline V gene (reference sequence). CDR3 length equals 13 residues. CDR3 region: CAWGGGSNQPQHF. CDR3 bases: TGTGCCTGGGGAGGTGGGAGCAATCAGCCCCAGCATTTT.

V and J are TRBV5-4 and TRBJ2-6; D might be TRBD1 (7 bases). The CDR3 loop spans 17 amino acids. CDR1 is SGHNT, CDR2 YYREEE, per germline (reference sequence). V was trimmed by 4 bases and J by 1 base, leaving 15 bases between them. As DNA, the CDR3 is TGTGCCAGCAGCCTCCCAGGGGGGCCGTCTGGGGCCAACGTCCTGACTTTC. Residues: CASSLPGGPSGANVLTF.

The chain has TRBV19 and TRBJ1-5; D uncertain. Trimming took off 3 bases at V and 7 bases at J, with 10 bases between the two ends. CDR3 size: 13 residues. The germline gives CDR1 LNHDA, CDR2 SQIVND (reference sequence). CDR3: CASSIWAKQPQHF. CDR3 nucleotide sequence: TGTGCCAGTAGTATTTGGGCAAAACAGCCCCAGCATTTT.

The gene calls are TRBV5-6 and TRBJ2-5; 14 positions agree with TRBD2. V lost 4 bases to trimming and J lost 5 bases; unmatched junction nucleotides: 4. Per germline, CDR1 SGHDT and CDR2 YYEEEE. The CDR3 loop spans 15 amino acids. CDR3 amino acids: CASSIRLAGGETQYF. The CDR3 region has the DNA TGTGCCAGCAGCATAAGACTAGCGGGAGGGGAGACCCAGTACTTC.

J is TRBJ1-5 and V is TRBV9; TRBD1 matches 9 bases. The ends lost 2 bases at V and 4 bases at J; junction bases unmatched: 4. This CDR3 contains 15 residues. The V gene's germline CDR1 is SGDLS and CDR2 YYNGEE. The CDR3 loop reads CASSVGQGRNQPQHF. The CDR3 bases are TGTGCCAGCAGCGTGGGACAGGGAAGAAATCAGCCCCAGCATTTT.

The genes are TRBV7-7 and TRBJ2-7, with TRBD2 identical over 8 bases. This CDR3 is 15 amino acids long. After removal of 4 bases from V and 3 bases from J, the junction contained 8 bases not matched to a gene. The V gene's germline CDR1 is SSHAT and CDR2 FNYEAQ (reference sequence). CDR3 bases: TGTGCCAGCAGCTCGGGAGGGTCGGGTAACTACGAGCAGTACTTC. It codes for CASSSGGSGNYEQYF.

The genes are TRBV29-1 and TRBJ2-1; TRBD2 matches at 8 bases. The CDR3 sequence is 12 residues long. Germline lookup yields CDR1 SQVTM and CDR2 ANQGSEA. V shed 6 bases, J shed 8 bases, and the junction held 6 bases outside the gene matches. DNA for the CDR3: TGCAGCGTCCTGACTAGCGTGCATGAGCAGTTCTTC. It encodes CSVLTSVHEQFF.

This clone was seen a handful of times. V is TRBV18 and J is TRBJ1-1, with D possibly TRBD1 on 5 matching bases. This CDR3 is 13 amino acids long. CDR1 KGHSH and CDR2 LQKENI come from the germline V gene. With 6 bases removed from V and 4 bases from J, the gap between germline ends came to 12 bases. The CDR3 loop reads CASSQRQSTEAFF. CDR3 nucleotides: TGTGCCAGCTCCCAAAGACAGTCCACTGAAGCTTTCTTT.

This chain links TRBV28 with TRBJ1-3, with D possibly being TRBD1 (6 bases). The CDR3 loop spans 12 amino acids. Trimming pared 4 bases from V and 12 bases from J, leaving 13 bases between. Germline assignment: CDR1 MDHEN and CDR2 SYDVKM. DNA for the CDR3: TGTGCCAGCAGTTCCATAGGGGACATCATATATTTT. Translating it yields CASSSIGDIIYF. Full variable domain (outside the CDR3, taken from reference TRBV28 and TRBJ1-3): DVKVTQSSRYLVKRTGEKVFLECVQDMDHENMFWYRQDPGLGLRLIYFSYDVKMKEKGDIPEGYSVSREKKERFSLILESASTNQTSMYLCASSSIGDIIYFGEGSWLTVV.